The text below deals with one T cell receptor beta chain. This sample was included in a study of blood T cell repertoires in COVID-19. For the study at large: Sites across the United States, Italy and Spain contributed samples from acute and convalescent COVID-19. T cells, B-cell-depleted T cells, or PBMCs provided the cDNA or gDNA that served as material.

In the authors' methods: Reference gene primer amplification gave nucleated cell count estimates. Produced via immunoSEQ multiplex PCR; TCRdb's table is partial and in-frame only. Clone size and the V and J calls come from that table; the DNA yielded D and trimming. This sample has 180,000 or so clones; 80% to 90% occur once, and the top ten carry roughly 8%. Germline V gene sequence: CDR1 KGHDR, CDR2 SFDVKD. The CDR3 is made up of 15 amino acids. Trimming left V 4 bases short and J 1 base short, with 10 bases between. The rearrangement uses TRBV24-1 and TRBJ2-4; a weak D match, TRBD1 (6 bases). This sequence was found in a man between 60 and 75 years old with acute or convalescent COVID-19. Sequences were obtained from peripheral blood. For the CDR3, the DNA is TGTGCCACCAGTGAGGTCACAGGGGCCAAAAACATTCAGTACTTC. Its protein product is CATSEVTGAKNIQYF.